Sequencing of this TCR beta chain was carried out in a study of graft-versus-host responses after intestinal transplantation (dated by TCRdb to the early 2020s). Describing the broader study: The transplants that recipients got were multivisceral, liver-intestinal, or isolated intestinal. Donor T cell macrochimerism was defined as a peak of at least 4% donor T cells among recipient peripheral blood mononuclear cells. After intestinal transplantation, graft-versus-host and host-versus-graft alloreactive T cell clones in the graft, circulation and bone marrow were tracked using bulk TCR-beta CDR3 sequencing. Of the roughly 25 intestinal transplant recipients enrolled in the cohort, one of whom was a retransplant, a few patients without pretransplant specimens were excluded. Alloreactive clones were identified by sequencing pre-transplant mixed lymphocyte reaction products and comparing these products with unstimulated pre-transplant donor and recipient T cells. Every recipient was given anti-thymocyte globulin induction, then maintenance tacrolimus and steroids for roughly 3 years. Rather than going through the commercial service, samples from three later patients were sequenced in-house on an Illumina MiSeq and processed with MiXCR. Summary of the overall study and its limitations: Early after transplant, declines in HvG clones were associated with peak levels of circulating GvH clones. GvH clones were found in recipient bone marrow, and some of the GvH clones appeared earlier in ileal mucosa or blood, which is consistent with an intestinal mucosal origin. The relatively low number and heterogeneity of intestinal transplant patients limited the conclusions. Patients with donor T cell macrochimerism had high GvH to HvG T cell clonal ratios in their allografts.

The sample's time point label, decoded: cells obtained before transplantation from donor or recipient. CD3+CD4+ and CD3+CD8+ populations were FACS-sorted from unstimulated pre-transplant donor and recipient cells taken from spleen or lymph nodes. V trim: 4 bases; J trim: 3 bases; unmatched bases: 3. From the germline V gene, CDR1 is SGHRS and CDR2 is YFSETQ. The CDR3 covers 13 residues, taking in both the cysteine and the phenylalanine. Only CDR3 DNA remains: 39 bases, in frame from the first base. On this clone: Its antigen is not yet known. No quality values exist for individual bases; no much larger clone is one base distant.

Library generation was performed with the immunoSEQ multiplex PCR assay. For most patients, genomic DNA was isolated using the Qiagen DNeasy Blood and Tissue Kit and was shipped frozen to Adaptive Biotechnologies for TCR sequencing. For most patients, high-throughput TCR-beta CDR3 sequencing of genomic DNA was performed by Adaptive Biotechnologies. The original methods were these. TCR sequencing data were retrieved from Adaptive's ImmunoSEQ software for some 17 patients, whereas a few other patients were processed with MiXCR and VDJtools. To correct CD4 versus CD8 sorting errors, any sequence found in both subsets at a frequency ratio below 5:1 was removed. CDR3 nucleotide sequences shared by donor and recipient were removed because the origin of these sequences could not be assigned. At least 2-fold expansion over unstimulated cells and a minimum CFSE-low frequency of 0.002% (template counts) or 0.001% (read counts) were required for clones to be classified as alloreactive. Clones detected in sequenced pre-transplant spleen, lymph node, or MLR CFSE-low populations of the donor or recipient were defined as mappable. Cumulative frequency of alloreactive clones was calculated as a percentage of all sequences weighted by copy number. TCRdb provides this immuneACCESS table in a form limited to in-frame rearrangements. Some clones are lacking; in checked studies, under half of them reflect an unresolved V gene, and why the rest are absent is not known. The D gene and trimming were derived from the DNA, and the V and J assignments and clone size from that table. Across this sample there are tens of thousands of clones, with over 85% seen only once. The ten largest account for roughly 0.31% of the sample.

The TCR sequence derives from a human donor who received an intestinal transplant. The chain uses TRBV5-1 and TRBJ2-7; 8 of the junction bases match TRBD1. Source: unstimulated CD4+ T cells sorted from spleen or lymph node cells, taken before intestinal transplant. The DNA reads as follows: TGCGCCAGCAGCACCGGACAGGGCTACGAGCAGTACTTC. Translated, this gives CASSTGQGYEQYF.